The clone carrying this T cell receptor beta chain was recorded at least ten times. Antigen unknown. This specimen comes from a study of T cell repertoires in cytomegalovirus infection. Germline V lookup: CDR1 SEHNR, CDR2 FQNEAQ (reference sequence). V trimming: 5 bases; J trimming: 2 bases; junction bases outside the gene matches: 8. This CDR3 contains 16 residues. TCRdb used MiXCR to reprocess the reads, holding one entry per CDR3 protein. The sample lists 68,000 or so distinct CDR3 sequences; 20% to 25% were seen once. The study's findings and limits: In two of eight donors, the top clonotype was HLA-C-restricted CMV-specific.

The chain recombines TRBV7-9 with TRBJ2-3, with 9 nucleotides matching TRBD1. Sequenced: PBMCs, sequenced either directly or after in vitro stimulation (not recorded which). The receptor's source is a human donor in good health (CMV status not recorded). Some clones in this sample may be carry-over from other donors' samples. The CDR3 here is CASSVYRGQFTDTQYF. In DNA, the CDR3 is TGTGCCAGCAGCGTGTACAGGGGGCAATTCACAGATACGCAGTATTTT.